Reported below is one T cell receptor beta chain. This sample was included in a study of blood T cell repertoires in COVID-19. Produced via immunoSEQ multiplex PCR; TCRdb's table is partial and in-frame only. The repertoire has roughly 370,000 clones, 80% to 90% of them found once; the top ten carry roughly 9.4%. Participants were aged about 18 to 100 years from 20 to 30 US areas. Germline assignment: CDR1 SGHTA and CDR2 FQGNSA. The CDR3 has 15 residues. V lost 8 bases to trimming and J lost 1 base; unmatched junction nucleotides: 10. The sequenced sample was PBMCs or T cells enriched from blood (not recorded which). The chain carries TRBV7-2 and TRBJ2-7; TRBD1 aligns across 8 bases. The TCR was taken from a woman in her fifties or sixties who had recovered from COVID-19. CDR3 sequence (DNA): TGTGCCAGCGGGGTACCGGACAGGGAGTCCTACGAGCAGTACTTC. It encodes CASGVPDRESYEQYF.